One and the same sample provided the 21 T cell receptor beta chains below, sequenced in a study of cytomegalovirus exposure and HLA in healthy donors. Both 60 Vbeta primers and 13 Jbeta primers went into the PCR. This table comes from immunoSEQ multiplex PCR, and its TCRdb copy is limited to in-frame clones, with some not included. This listing includes fewer than 85,000 clones. Specimen: PBMCs. Receptors were obtained from a female donor in good health and CMV-seropositive.

This chain links TRBV7-9 with TRBJ2-7; D may be TRBD2 (7 bases). Trimming took 5 bases from V and 2 from J, leaving 13 bases between them. Per the germline V gene, CDR1 is SEHNR and CDR2 is FQNEAQ (reference sequence). The CDR3 extends over 14 amino acids. Written as DNA, the CDR3 is TGTGCCAGCAGCGTGGGGGGGGCTACCTACGAGCAGTACTTC. Amino acid sequence: CASSVGGATYEQYF.

The chain employs TRBV5-1 and TRBJ2-1, with D maybe TRBD1 (6 bases). This CDR3 is 16 amino acids long. V lost 4 bases and J 2 bases, leaving 16 bases between the germline ends. The germline V gene encodes CDR1 SGHRS and CDR2 YFSETQ. CDR3 sequence (DNA): TGCGCCAGCAGCAGGAGACAGGAGGAACCCTACAATGAGCAGTTCTTC. This translates into CASSRRQEEPYNEQFF.

The gene calls are TRBV18 and TRBJ2-5, with a tentative D call TRBD2 (5 bases). The CDR3 totals 13 residues. Trimming pared 6 bases from V and 5 bases from J, leaving 13 bases between. From germline, CDR1 is KGHSH and CDR2 LQKENI. This chain's CDR3 is CASSDMLAETQYF. CDR3 DNA sequence: TGTGCCAGCTCCGACATGTTAGCGGAGACCCAGTACTTC.

The chain uses TRBV6-1 and TRBJ2-2; TRBD1 matches 10 bases. The junction had 5 bases not matched to a gene; V was cut back by 4 bases and J by 6 bases. This CDR3 is 15 amino acids long. CDR1 MNHNS and CDR2 SASEGT come from the germline V gene. The CDR3 nucleotides read TGTGCCAGCAGTGGCGGACAGGGGGTCTCCGGGGAGCTGTTTTTT. Translated, it gives CASSGGQGVSGELFF.

V is TRBV7-2 and J is TRBJ2-5; TRBD2 matches 13 bases. The germline gives CDR1 SGHTA, CDR2 FQGNSA. CDR3 length: 16 amino acids. The V gene end was trimmed by 5 bases and the J gene end by 7 bases; junction bases not matched to a gene: 10. This CDR3 is CASSPRTSGGALTQYF. DNA of the CDR3: TGTGCCAGCAGCCCCCGTACTAGCGGGGGGGCGTTGACCCAGTACTTC.

Worth noting for this clone: The junction departs from germline at one end; a sequencing error may be responsible. This chain connects TRBV28 to TRBJ2-1, with D perhaps TRBD2 (5 bases). The CDR3 is made up of 14 amino acids. The germline CDR1 and CDR2 sequences are MDHEN and SYDVKM. DNA for the CDR3: TGTGCCAGCAGTAGCGGAAGCTCCGACAATGAGCAGTTCTTC. Translated: CASSSGSSDNEQFF.

This rearrangement joins TRBV11-3 to TRBJ2-7; 9 bases align to TRBD1. The V gene end was trimmed by 5 bases and the J gene end by 3 bases; junction bases not matched to a gene: 5. The CDR3 runs to 14 residues. Germline assignment: CDR1 SGHNT and CDR2 YENEEA. CDR3 sequence (DNA): TGTGCCAGCAGCCCGGGGGACAGGGACTACGAGCAGTACTTC. Its translation: CASSPGDRDYEQYF.

The V gene is TRBV7-2, the J gene TRBJ1-1; no definite D call. With 0 bases removed from V and 5 bases from J, the gap between germline ends came to 13 bases. Germline CDR1 and CDR2: SGHTA and FQGNSA. The CDR3 extends over 15 amino acids. DNA for the CDR3: TGTGCCAGCAGCTTAGCGGTTCCGGGAGGGACTGAAGCTTTCTTT. It is translated as CASSLAVPGGTEAFF. The full variable domain, rest sourced from reference TRBV7-2 and TRBJ1-1, is GAGVSQSPSNKVTEKGKDVELRCDPISGHTALYWYRQSLGQGLEFLIYFQGNSAPDKSGLPSDRFSAERTGGSVSTLTIQRTQQEDSAVYLCASSLAVPGGTEAFFGQGTRLTVV.

The rearrangement links TRBV12-5 to TRBJ2-7; TRBD2 matches 12 bases. Germline CDR1 LGHNT, CDR2 FRNRAP. Trimming removed 7 bases from V and 5 bases from J; junction bases left unmatched: 12. CDR3 length equals 16 residues. The chain's CDR3 is CASVRASGGAENEQYF. Here the CDR3 DNA reads TGTGCTAGTGTAAGGGCTAGCGGGGGGGCCGAGAACGAGCAGTACTTC.

V usage is TRBV18 and J usage is TRBJ2-3, with D hard to call. The V end lost 4 bases, the J end lost 0 bases, and 5 bases lay between the germline ends. This CDR3 has 13 residues. Germline lookup yields CDR1 KGHSH and CDR2 LQKENI. The CDR3 protein is CASSRLSTDTQYF. CDR3 nucleotides: TGTGCCAGCTCACGTCTGAGCACAGATACGCAGTATTTT.

J is TRBJ2-1 and V is TRBV7-9; D is possibly TRBD1 (5 bases). Germline V CDR1 and CDR2: SEHNR, FQNEAQ (reference sequence). V lost 1 base and J lost 6, with 10 bases in between. The CDR3 runs to 14 residues. The CDR3 reads CASSLGSGLNEQFF. The CDR3 nucleotides read TGTGCCAGCAGCTTAGGGTCAGGGCTCAATGAGCAGTTCTTC.

The chain uses TRBV7-2 and TRBJ2-7; 8 nucleotides agree with TRBD2. Germline V gives CDR1 SGHTA, CDR2 FQGNSA. CDR3 length: 15 residues. The ends lost 2 bases at V and 6 bases at J; junction bases unmatched: 9. CDR3: CASSLLRTSFGEQYF. CDR3 in DNA: TGTGCCAGCAGCTTACTCCGGACTAGCTTCGGCGAGCAGTACTTC.

The chain is built from TRBV2 and TRBJ1-1, with D unclear. With 8 bases removed from V and 0 bases from J, the gap between germline ends came to 13 bases. Germline lookup yields CDR1 SNHLY and CDR2 FYNNEI. This CDR3 comprises 14 residues. This chain's CDR3 is CASDASGVNTEAFF. CDR3 nucleotide sequence: TGTGCCAGCGACGCCAGCGGGGTGAACACTGAAGCTTTCTTT.

CDR3 amino acids: CASSEGSDRTKPQHF. DNA for the CDR3: TGTGCCAGCAGTGAAGGGTCGGACAGAACGAAGCCCCAGCATTTT. The chain carries TRBV2 and TRBJ1-5; a weak D match, TRBD1 (6 bases). Germline V gene sequence: CDR1 SNHLY, CDR2 FYNNEI. The V end lost 1 base, the J end lost 8 bases, and 15 bases lay between the germline ends. The CDR3 contains 15 residues.

The chain combines TRBV18 with TRBJ2-3, with D hard to call. V shed 3 bases and J shed 2 bases, with 12 bases lying between them. Germline V gene lookup returns CDR1 KGHSH and CDR2 LQKENI. The CDR3 has 15 amino acids. The CDR3 DNA follows: TGTGCCAGCTCACCCCGCGTTAGCCCCACAGATACGCAGTATTTT. Amino acid sequence: CASSPRVSPTDTQYF.

The chain is built from TRBV28 and TRBJ2-7, with 9 nucleotides matching TRBD1. Unmatched junction bases numbered 10, after V lost 4 bases and J lost 6 bases. The germline V gene has CDR1 MDHEN and CDR2 SYDVKM. The CDR3 covers 15 residues. CDR3 amino acids: CASSWTGTGTSEQYF. The CDR3 coding sequence is TGTGCCAGCAGTTGGACCGGGACAGGGACGTCCGAGCAGTACTTC.

CDR3 sequence (DNA): TGCGCCAGCAGTGATTGGCCGAACACCGGGGAGCTGTTTTTT. Translating gives CASSDWPNTGELFF. The gene calls are TRBV10-2 and TRBJ2-2; D not resolved. Trimming left V 3 bases short and J 0 bases short, with 5 bases between. The CDR3 sequence is 14 residues long. The germline CDR1 and CDR2 sequences are WSHSY and SAAADI.

V is TRBV2 and J is TRBJ2-7, with 9 bases aligning to TRBD1. This CDR3 has 15 residues. Looked up from germline, CDR1 is SNHLY and CDR2 is FYNNEI. Unmatched junction bases numbered 11, after V lost 6 bases and J lost 5 bases. This chain's CDR3 is CASRVSGTGSHEQYF. DNA of the CDR3: TGTGCCAGCAGGGTATCCGGGACAGGGTCCCACGAGCAGTACTTC.

The chain has TRBV4-1 and TRBJ1-4, with TRBD1 as a possible D gene (6 bases). The CDR3 covers 14 residues. The V and J ends lost 4 bases and 8 bases respectively, with 14 bases between them. CDR1 is MGHRA, CDR2 YSYEKL, per germline. CDR3 region: CASSLRQGWEKLFF. In DNA, the CDR3 is TGCGCCAGCAGCCTAAGGCAGGGGTGGGAAAAACTGTTTTTT.

V gene TRBV7-2 combines with J gene TRBJ1-6; D ambiguous. CDR3 length: 16 residues. In germline, CDR1 is SGHTA, CDR2 FQGNSA. V was trimmed by 6 bases and J by 8 bases, leaving 20 bases between them. DNA of the CDR3: TGTGCCAGCAGACCCACCCGGGGAGCTGCGGATTCACCCCTCCACTTT. Translation gives CASRPTRGAADSPLHF.

This chain uses TRBV7-3 with TRBJ2-1; 7 bases fit TRBD1. V lost 5 bases to trimming and J lost 3 bases; unmatched junction nucleotides: 7. The CDR3 loop spans 15 amino acids. Germline CDR1 is SGHTA and CDR2 is FQGTGA. The CDR3 sequence is CASSPTGSNYNEQFF. CDR3 nucleotide sequence: TGTGCCAGCAGCCCGACAGGGTCAAACTACAATGAGCAGTTCTTC. The full variable domain, completed using reference TRBV7-3 and TRBJ2-1, is GAGVSQTPSNKVTEKGKYVELRCDPISGHTALYWYRQSLGQGPEFLIYFQGTGAADDSGLPNDRFFAVRPEGSVSTLKIQRTERGDSAVYLCASSPTGSNYNEQFFGPGTRLTVL.